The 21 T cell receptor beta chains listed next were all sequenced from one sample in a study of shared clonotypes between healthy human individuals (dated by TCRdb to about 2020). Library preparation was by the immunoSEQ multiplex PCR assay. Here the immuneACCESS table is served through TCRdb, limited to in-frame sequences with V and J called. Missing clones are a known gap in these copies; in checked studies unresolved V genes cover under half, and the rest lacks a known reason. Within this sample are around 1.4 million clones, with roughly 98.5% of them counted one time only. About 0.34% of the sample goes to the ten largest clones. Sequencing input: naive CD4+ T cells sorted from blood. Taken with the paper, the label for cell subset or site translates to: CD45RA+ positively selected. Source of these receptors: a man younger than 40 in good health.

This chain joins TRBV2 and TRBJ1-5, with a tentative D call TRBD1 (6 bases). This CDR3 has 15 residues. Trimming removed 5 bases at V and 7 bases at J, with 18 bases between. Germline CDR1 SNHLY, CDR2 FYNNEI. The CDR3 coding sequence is TGTGCCAGCAGTCCCGCGGGGGGCGCAGGACAGCCCCAGCATTTT. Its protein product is CASSPAGGAGQPQHF. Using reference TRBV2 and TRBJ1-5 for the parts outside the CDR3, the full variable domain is EPEVTQTPSHQVTQMGQEVILRCVPISNHLYFYWYRQILGQKVEFLVSFYNNEISEKSEIFDDQFSVERPDGSNFTLKIRSTKLEDSAMYFCASSPAGGAGQPQHFGDGTRLSIL.

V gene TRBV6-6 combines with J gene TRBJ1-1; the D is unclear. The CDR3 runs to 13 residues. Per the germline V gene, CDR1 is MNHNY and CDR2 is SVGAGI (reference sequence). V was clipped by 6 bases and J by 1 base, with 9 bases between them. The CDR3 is CASRPRENTEAFF. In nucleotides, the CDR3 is TGTGCCAGCAGACCTCGGGAGAACACTGAAGCTTTCTTT.

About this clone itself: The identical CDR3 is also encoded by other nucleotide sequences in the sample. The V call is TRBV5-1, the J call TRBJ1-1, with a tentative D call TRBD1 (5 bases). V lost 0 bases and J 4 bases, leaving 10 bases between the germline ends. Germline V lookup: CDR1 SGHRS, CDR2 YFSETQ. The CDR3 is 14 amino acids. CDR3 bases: TGCGCCAGCAGCTTGGATAGGGGAAGCACTGAAGCTTTCTTT. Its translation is CASSLDRGSTEAFF. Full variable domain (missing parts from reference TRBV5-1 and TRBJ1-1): KAGVTQTPRYLIKTRGQQVTLSCSPISGHRSVSWYQQTPGQGLQFLFEYFSETQRNKGNFPGRFSGRQFSNSRSEMNVSTLELGDSALYLCASSLDRGSTEAFFGQGTRLTVV.

This CDR3 reads CASSQDTVTGSSGNTIYF. CDR3 bases: TGCGCCAGCAGCCAAGATACGGTAACCGGGAGCTCTGGAAACACCATATATTTT. The chain uses TRBV4-3 and TRBJ1-3; D unclear. This CDR3 spans 18 amino acids. CDR1 and CDR2 from the germline V gene are LGHNA and YSLEER. The V end was cut by 0 bases, the J end by 0 bases, with 15 bases between.

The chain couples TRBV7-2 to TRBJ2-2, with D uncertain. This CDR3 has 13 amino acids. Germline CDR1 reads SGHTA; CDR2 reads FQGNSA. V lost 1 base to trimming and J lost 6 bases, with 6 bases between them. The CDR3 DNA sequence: TGTGCCAGCAGCTTAGAATTTTCCGGGGAGCTGTTTTTT. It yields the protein CASSLEFSGELFF.

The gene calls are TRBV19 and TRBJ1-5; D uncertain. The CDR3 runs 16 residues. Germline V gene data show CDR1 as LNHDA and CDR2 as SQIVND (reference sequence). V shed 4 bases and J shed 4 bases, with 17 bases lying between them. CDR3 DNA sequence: TGTGCCAGTAGTACGACCGCATGGTCCCTAAATCAGCCCCAGCATTTT. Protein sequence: CASSTTAWSLNQPQHF.

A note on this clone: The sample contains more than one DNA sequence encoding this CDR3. CDR3 loop: CASSVVGGTDTQYF. The DNA for the CDR3 is TGTGCCAGCAGCGTAGTGGGGGGCACAGATACGCAGTATTTT. The chain links TRBV9 to TRBJ2-3, with D possibly being TRBD1 or TRBD2 (5 bases each). The germline V gene encodes CDR1 SGDLS and CDR2 YYNGEE. The CDR3 runs to 14 residues. Trimming left V 0 bases short and J 1 base short, with 6 bases between.

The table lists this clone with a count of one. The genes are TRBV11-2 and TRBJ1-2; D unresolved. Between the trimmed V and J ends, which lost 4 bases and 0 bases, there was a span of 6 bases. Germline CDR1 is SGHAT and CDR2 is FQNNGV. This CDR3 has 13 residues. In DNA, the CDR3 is TGTGCCAGCAGCTCTCATACTAACTATGGCTACACCTTC. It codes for CASSSHTNYGYTF.

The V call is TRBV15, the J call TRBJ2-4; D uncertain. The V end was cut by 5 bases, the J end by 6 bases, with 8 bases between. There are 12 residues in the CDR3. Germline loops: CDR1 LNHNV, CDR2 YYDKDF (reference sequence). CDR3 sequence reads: CATSATRNIQYF. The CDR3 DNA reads TGTGCCACCAGCGCGACACGAAACATTCAGTACTTC.

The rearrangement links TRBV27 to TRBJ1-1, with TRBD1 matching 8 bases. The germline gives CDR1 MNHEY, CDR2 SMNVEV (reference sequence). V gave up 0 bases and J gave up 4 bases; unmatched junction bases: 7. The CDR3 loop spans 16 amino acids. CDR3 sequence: CASSLSPGTGGTEAFF. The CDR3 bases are TGTGCCAGCAGTTTATCCCCCGGGACAGGCGGCACTGAAGCTTTCTTT.

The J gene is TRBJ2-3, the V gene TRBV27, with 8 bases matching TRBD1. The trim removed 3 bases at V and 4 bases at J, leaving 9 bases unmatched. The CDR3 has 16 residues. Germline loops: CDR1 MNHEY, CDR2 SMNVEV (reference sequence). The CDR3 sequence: CASSLGRGHSADTQYF. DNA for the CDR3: TGTGCCAGCAGTTTGGGCAGGGGGCATTCGGCAGATACGCAGTATTTT.

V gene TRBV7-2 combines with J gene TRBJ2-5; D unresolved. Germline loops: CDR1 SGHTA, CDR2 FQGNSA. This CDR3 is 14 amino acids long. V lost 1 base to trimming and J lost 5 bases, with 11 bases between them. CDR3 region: CASSLDWEVETQYF. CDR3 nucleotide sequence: TGTGCCAGCAGCTTAGATTGGGAAGTTGAGACCCAGTACTTC.

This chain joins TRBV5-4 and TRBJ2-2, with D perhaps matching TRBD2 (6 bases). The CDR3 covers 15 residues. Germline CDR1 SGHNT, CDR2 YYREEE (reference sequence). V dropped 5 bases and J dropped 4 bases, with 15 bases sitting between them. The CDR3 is CASRYNPEGTGELFF. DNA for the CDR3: TGTGCCAGCAGATACAACCCGGAGGGCACCGGGGAGCTGTTTTTT.

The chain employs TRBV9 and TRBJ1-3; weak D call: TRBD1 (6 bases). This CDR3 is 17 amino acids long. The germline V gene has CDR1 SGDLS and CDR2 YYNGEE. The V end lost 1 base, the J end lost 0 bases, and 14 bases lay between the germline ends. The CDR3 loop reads CASSVYRVPSSGNTIYF. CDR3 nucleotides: TGTGCCAGCAGCGTATACAGGGTTCCAAGCTCTGGAAACACCATATATTTT.

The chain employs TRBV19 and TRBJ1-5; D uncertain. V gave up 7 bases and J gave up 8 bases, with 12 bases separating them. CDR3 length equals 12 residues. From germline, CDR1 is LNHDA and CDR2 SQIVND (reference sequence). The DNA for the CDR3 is TGTGCCAGTAATGATGGTTTTGAGCCCCAGCATTTT. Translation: CASNDGFEPQHF.

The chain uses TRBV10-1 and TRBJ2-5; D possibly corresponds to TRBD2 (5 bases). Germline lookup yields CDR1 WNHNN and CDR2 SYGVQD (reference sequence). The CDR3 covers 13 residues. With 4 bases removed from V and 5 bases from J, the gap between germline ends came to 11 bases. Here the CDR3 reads CASSGSRGETQYF. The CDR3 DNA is TGCGCCAGCAGTGGATCCAGAGGGGAGACCCAGTACTTC.

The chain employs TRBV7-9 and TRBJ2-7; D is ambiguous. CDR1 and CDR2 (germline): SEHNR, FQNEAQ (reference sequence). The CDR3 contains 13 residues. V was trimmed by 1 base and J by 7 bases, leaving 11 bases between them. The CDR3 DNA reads TGTGCCAGCAGCTTAGAAGACATTCATGAGCAGTACTTC. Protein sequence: CASSLEDIHEQYF.

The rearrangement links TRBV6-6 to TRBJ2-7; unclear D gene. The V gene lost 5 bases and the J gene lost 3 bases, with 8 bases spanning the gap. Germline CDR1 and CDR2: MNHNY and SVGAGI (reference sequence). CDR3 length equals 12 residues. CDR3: CASSPVGYEQYF. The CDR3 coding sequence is TGTGCCAGCAGTCCTGTGGGCTACGAGCAGTACTTC.

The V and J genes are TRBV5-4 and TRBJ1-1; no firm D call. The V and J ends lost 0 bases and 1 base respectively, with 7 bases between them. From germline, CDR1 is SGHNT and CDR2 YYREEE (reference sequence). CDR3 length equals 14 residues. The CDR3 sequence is CASSLANWNTEAFF. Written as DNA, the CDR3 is TGTGCCAGCAGCTTGGCTAACTGGAACACTGAAGCTTTCTTT.

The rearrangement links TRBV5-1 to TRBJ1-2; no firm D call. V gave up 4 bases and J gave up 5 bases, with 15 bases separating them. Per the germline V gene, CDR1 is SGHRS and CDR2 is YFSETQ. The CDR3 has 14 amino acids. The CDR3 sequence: CASSPTSEGYGYTF. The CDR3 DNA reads TGCGCCAGCAGCCCAACGTCGGAGGGTTATGGCTACACCTTC.

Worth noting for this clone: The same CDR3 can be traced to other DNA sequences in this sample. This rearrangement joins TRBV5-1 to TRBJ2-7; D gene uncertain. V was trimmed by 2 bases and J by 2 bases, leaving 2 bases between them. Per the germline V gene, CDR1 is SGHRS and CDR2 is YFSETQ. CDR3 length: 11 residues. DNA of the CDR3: TGCGCCAGCAGCTTAACCTACGAGCAGTACTTC. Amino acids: CASSLTYEQYF.